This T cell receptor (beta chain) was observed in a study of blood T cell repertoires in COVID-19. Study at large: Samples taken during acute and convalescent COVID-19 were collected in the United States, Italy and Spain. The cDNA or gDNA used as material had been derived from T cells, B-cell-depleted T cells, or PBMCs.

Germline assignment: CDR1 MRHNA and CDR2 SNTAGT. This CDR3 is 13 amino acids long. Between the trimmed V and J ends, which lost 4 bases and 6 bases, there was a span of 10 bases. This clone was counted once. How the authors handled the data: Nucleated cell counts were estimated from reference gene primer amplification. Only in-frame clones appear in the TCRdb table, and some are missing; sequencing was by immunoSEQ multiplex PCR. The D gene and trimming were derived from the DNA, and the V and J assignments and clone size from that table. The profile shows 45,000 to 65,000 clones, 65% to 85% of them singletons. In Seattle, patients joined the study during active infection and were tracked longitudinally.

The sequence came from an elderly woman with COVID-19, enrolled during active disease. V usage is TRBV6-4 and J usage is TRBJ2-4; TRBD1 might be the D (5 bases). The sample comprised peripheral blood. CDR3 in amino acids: CASSAVQGNIQYF. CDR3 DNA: TGTGCCAGCAGTGCGGTTCAGGGAAACATTCAGTACTTC.